This is a list of T cell receptor beta chains from one sample in a study of early T cells in non-severe SARS-CoV-2 infection. TCRdb re-called the 5' RACE reads with MiXCR, one entry per CDR3 protein. The sample lists some 30,000 distinct CDR3 sequences, 9% to 9.5% occurring once. The sequenced material came from whole blood. The receptor source for this set is an adult who was a healthcare worker with PCR-confirmed SARS-CoV-2 infection or an uninfected control (not recorded which). Each CDR3 is given with its conserved first and last residue. D genes are given only for firm matches. Clone size appears in some rows only: once, few, many, or a class for an expanded clone.

j_call	v_call	clone_size	d_call	cdr3_nt	cdr3_aa
TRBJ1-4	TRBV7-6	few	-	TGTGCCAGCAGCTTAGGGGCCTTAAATGAAAAACTGTTTTTT	CASSLGALNEKLFF
TRBJ2-7	TRBV7-6	many	-	TGTGCCAGCAGTCGACAGGTCTACCACGAGCAGTACTTC	CASSRQVYHEQYF
TRBJ2-7	TRBV15	few	-	TGTGCCACCAGCAGAGCCGACCTCGCGACAGGTTTCTCCTACGAGCAGTACTTC	CATSRADLATGFSYEQYF
TRBJ2-1	TRBV5-4	many	TRBD2	TGTGCCAGCAGCTCCACTAGCGGGGACCTCTACAATGAGCAGTTCTTC	CASSSTSGDLYNEQFF
TRBJ2-2	TRBV19	-	-	TGTGCCAGTAGTATTTCTGACAGGAGCAACGGGGAGCTGTTTTTT	CASSISDRSNGELFF
TRBJ1-4	TRBV9	many	-	TGTGCCAGCAGCGTTAGCCCAACTAATGAAAAACTGTTTTTT	CASSVSPTNEKLFF
TRBJ1-2	TRBV5-1	-	-	TGCGCCAGCAGCCGGGAGGGCAGTACTAACTATGGCTACACCTTC	CASSREGSTNYGYTF
TRBJ1-5	TRBV19	many	-	TGTGCCAGTAGTATAGGGAACAATCAGCCCCAGCATTTT	CASSIGNNQPQHF
TRBJ2-7	TRBV27	few	-	TGTGCCAGCAGAAACAGCTTGAGCTCCTACGAGCAGTACTTC	CASRNSLSSYEQYF
TRBJ2-6	TRBV5-8	many	-	TGTGCCAGCAGCTTGGCCGAGAAGAGCTCTGGGGCCAACGTCCTGACTTTC	CASSLAEKSSGANVLTF
TRBJ1-3	TRBV12-3/TRBV12-4	few	-	TGTGCCAGCAGTCCCCGGGGGGAGGCTGGAAACACCATATATTTT	CASSPRGEAGNTIYF
TRBJ2-1	TRBV7-6	few	TRBD1	TGTGCCAGCAGCCCCGGGACAGGGCGGCACAATGAGCAGTTCTTC	CASSPGTGRHNEQFF
TRBJ2-2	TRBV5-1	-	-	TGCGCCAGCAGCTTGGGACAGGTGACCGGGGAGCTGTTTTTT	CASSLGQVTGELFF
TRBJ2-1	TRBV7-6	many	TRBD2	TGTGCCAGCAGCTTGCTAGCGGGGGGGATGGTTGAGCAGTTCTTC	CASSLLAGGMVEQFF
TRBJ2-7	TRBV29-1	-	-	TGCAGCGTTGAAGAGGGGCTATACGAGCAGTACTTC	CSVEEGLYEQYF
TRBJ1-5	TRBV2	many	-	TGTGCCAGCAGTCTCGACAGTCTTGCCTATCAGCCCCAGCATTTT	CASSLDSLAYQPQHF
TRBJ2-5	TRBV7-2	many	TRBD1	TGTGCCAGCAGCTCCACCGCAGGGGGCTGGGAGACCCAGTACTTC	CASSSTAGGWETQYF
TRBJ2-1	TRBV18	many	-	TGTGCCAGCTCACCAGGCAGAAACAATGAGCAGTTCTTC	CASSPGRNNEQFF
TRBJ2-1	TRBV4-1	many	TRBD2	TGCGCCAGCAGCCAAGATCTGGGACTACCCCTTAAAGAGCAGTTCTTC	CASSQDLGLPLKEQFF
TRBJ2-3	TRBV7-8	many	TRBD2	TGTGCCAGCAGCTTAGGATTAGCGGGGTCCACAGATACGCAGTATTTT	CASSLGLAGSTDTQYF
TRBJ2-3	TRBV20-1	-	-	TGCAGTGCTAGGGCCCTTAGCACAGATACGCAGTATTTT	CSARALSTDTQYF
TRBJ2-2	TRBV21-1	many	-	TGTGCCAGCAGCAAAGATGAGGGGCCGCCGAACACCGGGGAGCTGTTTTTT	CASSKDEGPPNTGELFF
TRBJ1-1	TRBV7-9	-	TRBD1	TGTGCCAGCAGCGGAACAGGGGTCACTGAAGCTTTCTTT	CASSGTGVTEAFF
TRBJ1-2	TRBV20-1	many	TRBD1	TGCAGTGCCCCTCAGGACAGGGAAGGCTATGGCTACACCTTC	CSAPQDREGYGYTF
TRBJ2-7	TRBV13	many	-	TGTGCCAGCAGCTCATCCACCACCGACAGGTCAGTCCACGAGCAGTACTTC	CASSSSTTDRSVHEQYF
TRBJ2-7	TRBV12-3/TRBV12-4	many	TRBD1	TGTGCCAGCAGTCGGGACAGCTCCTACGAGCAGTACTTC	CASSRDSSYEQYF
TRBJ1-2	TRBV20-1	-	-	TGCAGTGCTAGAGCACAGTGGGTCTATGGCTACACCTTC	CSARAQWVYGYTF
TRBJ2-2	TRBV19	many	-	TGTGCCAGTAGTATGGTCAGGGGTCGGGATTGGACCGGGGAGCTGTTTTTT	CASSMVRGRDWTGELFF
TRBJ1-5	TRBV10-3	many	TRBD1	TGTGCCATCAGCGGACAGGCTTATAGCAATCAGCCCCAGCATTTT	CAISGQAYSNQPQHF
TRBJ2-6	TRBV2	-	-	TGTGCCAGCAGTGAAGCGGGAGTGCTCTCTGGGGCCAACGTCCTGACTTTC	CASSEAGVLSGANVLTF
TRBJ2-7	TRBV6-6	many	TRBD1	TGTGCCAGCAGTCAGGACAGGGAATACGAGCAGTACTTC	CASSQDREYEQYF
TRBJ2-1	TRBV7-9	many	-	TGTGCCAGCAGCTTAGGCTCGGGACAATCAATCTATGAGCAGTTCTTC	CASSLGSGQSIYEQFF
TRBJ2-7	TRBV4-1	-	-	TGCGCCAGCAGCCCGGGACTGACTTACGAGCAGTACTTC	CASSPGLTYEQYF
TRBJ2-4	TRBV6-6	many	-	TGTGCCAGCAGTTACGATGGGGGGCGGCAAAACATTCAGTACTTC	CASSYDGGRQNIQYF
TRBJ2-2	TRBV7-3	-	-	TGTGCCAGCAGCTTAATTGCAGGGTCCACCGGGGAGCTGTTTTTT	CASSLIAGSTGELFF